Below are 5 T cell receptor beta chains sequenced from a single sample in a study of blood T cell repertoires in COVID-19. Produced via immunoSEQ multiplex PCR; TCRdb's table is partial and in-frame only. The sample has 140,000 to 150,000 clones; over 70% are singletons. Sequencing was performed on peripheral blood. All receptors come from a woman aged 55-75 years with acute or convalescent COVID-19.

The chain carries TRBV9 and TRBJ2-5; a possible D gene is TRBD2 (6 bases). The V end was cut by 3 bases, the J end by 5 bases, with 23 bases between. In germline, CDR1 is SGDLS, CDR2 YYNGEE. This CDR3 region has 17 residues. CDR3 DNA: TGTGCCAGCAGCGCGCATCCGGGACTCATCCTCCGGGAGACCCAGTACTTC. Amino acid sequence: CASSAHPGLILRETQYF.

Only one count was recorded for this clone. The CDR3 coding sequence is TGTGCCATCAGTGAGTCGCGCGGGAAAGAGACCCAGTACTTC. Amino acid sequence: CAISESRGKETQYF. This chain connects TRBV10-3 to TRBJ2-5; possibly TRBD2 for D (6 bases). CDR1 is ENHRY, CDR2 SYGVKD, per germline. Trimming pared 0 bases from V and 3 bases from J, leaving 8 bases between. The CDR3 has 14 amino acids.

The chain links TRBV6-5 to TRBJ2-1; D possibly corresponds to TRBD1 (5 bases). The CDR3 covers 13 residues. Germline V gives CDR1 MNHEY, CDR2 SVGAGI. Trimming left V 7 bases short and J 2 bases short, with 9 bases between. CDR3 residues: CASKGNPYNEQFF. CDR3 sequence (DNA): TGTGCCAGCAAGGGGAATCCCTACAATGAGCAGTTCTTC.

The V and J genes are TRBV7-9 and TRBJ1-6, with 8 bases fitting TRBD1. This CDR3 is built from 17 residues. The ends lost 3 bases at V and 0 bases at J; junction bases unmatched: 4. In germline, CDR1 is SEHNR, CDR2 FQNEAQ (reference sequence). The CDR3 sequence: CASSFNRGSSYNSPLHF. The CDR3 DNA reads TGTGCCAGCAGCTTTAACAGGGGGAGCTCCTATAATTCACCCCTCCACTTT.

This chain's CDR3 is CCILLPWGYWWSYNEQFF. DNA of the CDR3: TGTTGCATCCTCCTACCTTGGGGCTACTGGTGGTCCTACAATGAGCAGTTCTTC. This sequence joins TRBV10-3 and TRBJ2-1; possibly TRBD1 for D (5 bases). Germline V gene lookup returns CDR1 ENHRY and CDR2 SYGVKD. The CDR3 runs 18 residues.